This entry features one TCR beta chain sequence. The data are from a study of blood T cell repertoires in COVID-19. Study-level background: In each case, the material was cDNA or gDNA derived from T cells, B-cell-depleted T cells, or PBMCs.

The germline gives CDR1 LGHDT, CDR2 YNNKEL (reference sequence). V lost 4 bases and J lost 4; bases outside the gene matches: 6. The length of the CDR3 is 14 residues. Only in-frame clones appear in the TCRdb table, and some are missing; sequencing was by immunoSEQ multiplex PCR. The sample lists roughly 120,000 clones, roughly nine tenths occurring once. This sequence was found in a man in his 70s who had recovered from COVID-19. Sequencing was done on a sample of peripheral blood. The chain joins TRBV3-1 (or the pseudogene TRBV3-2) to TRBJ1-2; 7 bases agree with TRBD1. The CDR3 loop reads CASSPDRSLYGYTF. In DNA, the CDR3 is TGTGCCAGCAGCCCGGACAGGAGCCTCTATGGCTACACCTTC.